The present TCR beta chain was sequenced within a study of T cells after posttransplantation cyclophosphamide. TCRdb's table, derived via immunoSEQ multiplex PCR, lists solely in-frame clones and lacks some. The sample yields some 6,900 clones, around 92% seen once. Between the trimmed V and J ends, which lost 1 base and 3 bases, there was a span of 6 bases. The CDR3 has 13 amino acids. The germline gives CDR1 SEHNR, CDR2 FQNEAQ (reference sequence). Cyclophosphamide on days +3 and +4 followed busulfan-fludarabine conditioning and a marrow graft. This receptor was identified in a female patient in her forties or fifties who received an allogeneic stem cell transplant from a related donor, was CMV-positive, and had no GVHD. The T cells may come from the graft donor. Material: PBMCs, obtained about 1,500 days after allogeneic stem cell transplant with posttransplant cyclophosphamide. The chain has TRBV7-9 and TRBJ1-2; no reliable D call. CDR3: CASSLGLDYGYTF. The CDR3 nucleotides read TGTGCCAGCAGCTTAGGGCTAGACTATGGCTACACCTTC. The full variable domain, completed using reference TRBV7-9 and TRBJ1-2, is DTGVSQNPRHKITKRGQNVTFRCDPISEHNRLYWYRQTLGQGPEFLTYFQNEAQLEKSRLLSDRFSAERPKGSFSTLEIQRTEQGDSAMYLCASSLGLDYGYTFGSGTRLTVV.